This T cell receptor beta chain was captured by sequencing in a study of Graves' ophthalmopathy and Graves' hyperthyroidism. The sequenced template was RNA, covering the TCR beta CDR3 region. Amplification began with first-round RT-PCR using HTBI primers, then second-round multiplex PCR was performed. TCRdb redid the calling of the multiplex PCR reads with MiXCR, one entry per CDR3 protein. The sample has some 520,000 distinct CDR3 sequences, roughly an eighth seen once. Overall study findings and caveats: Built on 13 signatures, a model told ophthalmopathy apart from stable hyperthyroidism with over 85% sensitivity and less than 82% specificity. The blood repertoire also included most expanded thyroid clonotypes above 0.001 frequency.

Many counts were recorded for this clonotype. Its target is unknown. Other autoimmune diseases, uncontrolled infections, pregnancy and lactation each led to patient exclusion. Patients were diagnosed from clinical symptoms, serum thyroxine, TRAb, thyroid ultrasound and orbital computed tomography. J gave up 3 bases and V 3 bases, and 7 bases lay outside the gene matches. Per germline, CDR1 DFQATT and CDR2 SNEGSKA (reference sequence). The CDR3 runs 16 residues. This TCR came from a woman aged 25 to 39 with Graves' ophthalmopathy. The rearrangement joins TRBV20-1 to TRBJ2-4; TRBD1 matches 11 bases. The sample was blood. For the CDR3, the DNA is TGCAGTGCTAGTGACCGGGACAGGGGGTTCAAAAACATTCAGTACTTC. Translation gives CSASDRDRGFKNIQYF.